The following is a TCR beta chain sequence with its context. Its antigen is still unknown. These data come from a study of OX40 agonist ivuxolimab in advanced cancers. Findings and caveats of the study: Clonal expansion among partial responders at 0.1-3.0 mg/kg ranked near the lowest.

The protocol was immunoSEQ multiplex PCR, while the TCRdb copy is restricted to in-frame clones and leaves out a portion. This sample has 120,000 or so clones, with around 93% found just once. The receptor was derived from an adult with an advanced solid tumor such as melanoma, head and neck, liver or kidney cancer. Sequences were derived from CD4+ or CD8+ T cells sorted from blood, sampled in a trial of the OX40 agonist ivuxolimab.

CDR3 region: CASSPGLAGGEKGQFF. CDR3 DNA sequence: TGTGCCAGCAGCCCTGGACTAGCGGGAGGTGAGAAGGGGCAGTTCTTC. The J gene is TRBJ2-1, the V gene TRBV11-2, with TRBD2 identical over 14 bases. The ends lost 5 bases at V and 12 bases at J; junction bases unmatched: 12. CDR3 length: 16 residues. Looked up from germline, CDR1 is SGHAT and CDR2 is FQNNGV.